These T cell receptor beta chains were read from a single sample in a study of T cells after yellow fever vaccination. TCRdb re-called the 5' RACE reads through MiXCR, storing one row per CDR3 protein. Of about 52,000 distinct CDR3 sequences listed, 6.5% to 8% are singletons. Here the sequenced sample was CD8+ T cells not binding an NS4B(214-222) dextramer, sorted from PBMCs, taken more than 40 days after the first yellow fever vaccination. The receptors shown here come from a man aged 18 to 35 who received the YFV17D yellow fever vaccine. Each CDR3 is given with its conserved first and last residue. Each record gives: clone size, V gene, J gene, D gene, CDR3 DNA, CDR3 protein. A D gene is named only where the DNA matches it firmly. Clone size is stated in some rows and not others, as once, few, many or a class when expanded.

clone size: .
V gene: TRBV12-3/TRBV12-4
J gene: TRBJ2-3
D gene: TRBD2
CDR3 DNA: TGTGCCAGCAGTTCCGGGAGCGGGGGAGATACGCAGTATTTT
CDR3 protein: CASSSGSGGDTQYF

clone size: .
V gene: TRBV6-1
J gene: TRBJ2-1
D gene: .
CDR3 DNA: TGTGCCAGCAGTCTCCGAAGCCCTTTGGAGGGGGACCTCTACAATGAGCAGTTCTTC
CDR3 protein: CASSLRSPLEGDLYNEQFF

clone size: .
V gene: TRBV9
J gene: TRBJ2-3
D gene: TRBD1
CDR3 DNA: TGTGCCAGCAGCGAGGACAGGGACACAGATACGCAGTATTTT
CDR3 protein: CASSEDRDTDTQYF

clone size: few
V gene: TRBV12-3/TRBV12-4
J gene: TRBJ2-5
D gene: .
CDR3 DNA: TGTGCCAGCAGTTTAGGCCAGGGCGGAGAGACCCAGTACTTC
CDR3 protein: CASSLGQGGETQYF

clone size: few
V gene: TRBV4-1
J gene: TRBJ2-4
D gene: .
CDR3 DNA: TGCGCCAGCAGCCAAGTAGGCAGGGTAGGTCAGGGCATTCAGTACTTC
CDR3 protein: CASSQVGRVGQGIQYF

clone size: few
V gene: TRBV6-1
J gene: TRBJ2-5
D gene: TRBD1
CDR3 DNA: TGTGCCAGCGGACTACAGGGGGCCGAGACCCAGTACTTC
CDR3 protein: CASGLQGAETQYF

clone size: few
V gene: TRBV29-1
J gene: TRBJ2-7
D gene: TRBD2
CDR3 DNA: TGCAGCGTTGAGGTGTTTACTAGCGGGGTCTCCTACGAGCAGTACTTC
CDR3 protein: CSVEVFTSGVSYEQYF

clone size: many
V gene: TRBV15
J gene: TRBJ1-1
D gene: .
CDR3 DNA: TGTGCCACCAGTAGAGTCCCGAACACTGAAGCTTTCTTT
CDR3 protein: CATSRVPNTEAFF

clone size: many
V gene: TRBV20-1
J gene: TRBJ2-3
D gene: .
CDR3 DNA: TGCAGTGCCTCGAGGGGGGATCACACAGATACGCAGTATTTT
CDR3 protein: CSASRGDHTDTQYF

clone size: few
V gene: TRBV5-1
J gene: TRBJ2-7
D gene: .
CDR3 DNA: TGCGCCAGCAGCGCCGGTGGGATGTACGAGCAGTACTTC
CDR3 protein: CASSAGGMYEQYF

clone size: .
V gene: TRBV6-5
J gene: TRBJ2-5
D gene: .
CDR3 DNA: TGTGCCAGCAGTTACTCGGGGAAGCGGGCCCTAGAGACCCAGTACTTC
CDR3 protein: CASSYSGKRALETQYF

clone size: few
V gene: TRBV10-3
J gene: TRBJ1-5
D gene: .
CDR3 DNA: TGTGCCATCAGTGAGTCCGGGGAGAGACTTAGCAATCAGCCCCAGCATTTT
CDR3 protein: CAISESGERLSNQPQHF

clone size: .
V gene: TRBV10-3
J gene: TRBJ2-7
D gene: TRBD2
CDR3 DNA: TGTGCCATCAGTTTGACTAGCGGGGGGTCCCCCTACGAGCAGTACTTC
CDR3 protein: CAISLTSGGSPYEQYF

clone size: many
V gene: TRBV7-9
J gene: TRBJ1-6
D gene: .
CDR3 DNA: TGTGCCAGCAGCCCGGGTTATAATTCACCCCTCCACTTT
CDR3 protein: CASSPGYNSPLHF

clone size: .
V gene: TRBV15
J gene: TRBJ2-5
D gene: .
CDR3 DNA: TGTGCCACCAGCAGAGGAGCCGAGCACGAGACCCAGTACTTC
CDR3 protein: CATSRGAEHETQYF

clone size: few
V gene: TRBV16
J gene: TRBJ2-1
D gene: TRBD2
CDR3 DNA: TGTGCCAGCAACGCGGGGGGCTACAATGAGCAGTTCTTC
CDR3 protein: CASNAGGYNEQFF

clone size: many
V gene: TRBV5-1
J gene: TRBJ2-1
D gene: TRBD2
CDR3 DNA: TGCGCCAGCACCCTAGGCGGGGGTTCCTACAATGAGCAGTTCTTC
CDR3 protein: CASTLGGGSYNEQFF

clone size: .
V gene: TRBV7-9
J gene: TRBJ2-5
D gene: TRBD1
CDR3 DNA: TGTGCCAGCAGCCCCGGGACAGGGGAAGGGACCCAGTACTTC
CDR3 protein: CASSPGTGEGTQYF

clone size: many
V gene: TRBV19
J gene: TRBJ2-7
D gene: .
CDR3 DNA: TGTGCCAGCGGCAGGGGTTTCGAGTACGAGCAGTACTTC
CDR3 protein: CASGRGFEYEQYF

clone size: .
V gene: TRBV11-1
J gene: TRBJ2-3
D gene: TRBD2
CDR3 DNA: TGTGCCAGCGGATATGGACTAGCGGGGGGGCCCCTCCCAGATACGCAGTATTTT
CDR3 protein: CASGYGLAGGPLPDTQYF

clone size: .
V gene: TRBV7-6
J gene: TRBJ1-2
D gene: .
CDR3 DNA: TGTGCCAGCAGCTTAGACTTGAGGGGGGGGGTCGGCGGCTACACCTTC
CDR3 protein: CASSLDLRGGVGGYTF

clone size: many
V gene: TRBV5-1
J gene: TRBJ1-3
D gene: .
CDR3 DNA: TGCGCCAGCAGTGGCGGCAGCTCTGGAAACACCATATATTTT
CDR3 protein: CASSGGSSGNTIYF

clone size: many
V gene: TRBV3-1
J gene: TRBJ2-3
D gene: .
CDR3 DNA: TGTGCCAGCAGCCAAGACTCCCCAGATACGCAGTATTTT
CDR3 protein: CASSQDSPDTQYF

clone size: .
V gene: TRBV19
J gene: TRBJ1-5
D gene: .
CDR3 DNA: TGTGCCAGTAGTATAGATCCAGGGCCCCAGCATTTT
CDR3 protein: CASSIDPGPQHF

clone size: .
V gene: TRBV18
J gene: TRBJ2-1
D gene: TRBD1
CDR3 DNA: TGTGCCAGCTCACCCATACAGGGGGCTCGATCGGGTAATGAGCAGTTCTTC
CDR3 protein: CASSPIQGARSGNEQFF

clone size: .
V gene: TRBV4-3
J gene: TRBJ2-1
D gene: TRBD2
CDR3 DNA: TGCGCCAGCAGCCAAGTTGGGACTACGAATGAGCAGTTCTTC
CDR3 protein: CASSQVGTTNEQFF

clone size: many
V gene: TRBV6-4
J gene: TRBJ2-2
D gene: .
CDR3 DNA: TGTGCCAGCAGTGAGGGGACCGGGGAGCTGTTTTTT
CDR3 protein: CASSEGTGELFF

clone size: .
V gene: TRBV4-2
J gene: TRBJ2-7
D gene: .
CDR3 DNA: TGTGCCAGCAGCCCCACCTCAGGGCAGTACGAGCAGTACTTC
CDR3 protein: CASSPTSGQYEQYF

clone size: .
V gene: TRBV4-1
J gene: TRBJ2-5
D gene: .
CDR3 DNA: TGCGCCAGCAGCCAAGACGGCAACCAAGAGACCCAGTACTTC
CDR3 protein: CASSQDGNQETQYF

clone size: .
V gene: TRBV7-3
J gene: TRBJ2-1
D gene: TRBD2
CDR3 DNA: TGTGCCAGCAGCCATAGTGGACTAGCGGGGGGGCCGAGTTCCTACAATGAGCAGTTCTTC
CDR3 protein: CASSHSGLAGGPSSYNEQFF

clone size: many
V gene: TRBV20-1
J gene: TRBJ2-1
D gene: .
CDR3 DNA: TGCAGCAATCAGGGGAATGCGGCTGAGCAGTTCTTC
CDR3 protein: CSNQGNAAEQFF

clone size: few
V gene: TRBV27
J gene: TRBJ2-3
D gene: TRBD1
CDR3 DNA: TGTGCCAGCAGTCGGGACAGACGCACAGATACGCAGTATTTT
CDR3 protein: CASSRDRRTDTQYF

clone size: many
V gene: TRBV7-2
J gene: TRBJ1-6
D gene: .
CDR3 DNA: TGTGCCAGCAGCTTAAGATGGCAAGGATTGTGGCCCCTCCACTTT
CDR3 protein: CASSLRWQGLWPLHF

clone size: many
V gene: TRBV21-1
J gene: TRBJ1-6
D gene: .
CDR3 DNA: TGTGCCAGCAGCAATGGCAGGAGCTCCTATAATTCACCCCTCCACTTT
CDR3 protein: CASSNGRSSYNSPLHF

clone size: many
V gene: TRBV20-1
J gene: TRBJ2-1
D gene: TRBD1
CDR3 DNA: TGCAGTGCCCCCAGGACAGGGCTTGGGTCCTACAATGAGCAGTTCTTC
CDR3 protein: CSAPRTGLGSYNEQFF

clone size: few
V gene: TRBV4-1
J gene: TRBJ2-1
D gene: TRBD2
CDR3 DNA: TGCGCCAGCAGCCAAGATGGTACTAGCGGGGGGGCCTACAATGAGCAGTTCTTC
CDR3 protein: CASSQDGTSGGAYNEQFF

clone size: .
V gene: TRBV4-1
J gene: TRBJ1-4
D gene: .
CDR3 DNA: TGCGCCAGCAGCCAATGGGACGGTCCAACTAATGAAAAACTGTTTTTT
CDR3 protein: CASSQWDGPTNEKLFF

clone size: many
V gene: TRBV4-1
J gene: TRBJ1-5
D gene: .
CDR3 DNA: TGCGCCAGCAGCCAAGAAACTCCGGCTAGCAATCAGCCCCAGCATTTT
CDR3 protein: CASSQETPASNQPQHF

clone size: .
V gene: TRBV12-3/TRBV12-4
J gene: TRBJ2-7
D gene: TRBD1
CDR3 DNA: TGTGCCAGCAGTCCCGACAGGGGGAGTACGTTGGAGCAGTACTTC
CDR3 protein: CASSPDRGSTLEQYF

clone size: many
V gene: TRBV4-1
J gene: TRBJ1-3
D gene: TRBD1
CDR3 DNA: TGCGCCAGCAGCCAACGAACCTCGGGACAGGGAAACACCATATATTTT
CDR3 protein: CASSQRTSGQGNTIYF

clone size: many
V gene: TRBV6-5
J gene: TRBJ1-5
D gene: TRBD1
CDR3 DNA: TGTGCCAGCAGTTACGGGACAGGGAGTCAGCCCCAGCATTTT
CDR3 protein: CASSYGTGSQPQHF

clone size: few
V gene: TRBV5-1
J gene: TRBJ2-7
D gene: .
CDR3 DNA: TGCGCCAGCAGCGAAGAGGCAGGATTCTACGAGCAGTACTTC
CDR3 protein: CASSEEAGFYEQYF

clone size: few
V gene: TRBV6-1
J gene: TRBJ2-1
D gene: .
CDR3 DNA: TGTGCCAGCATCGGGGGATTCTACTCCTACAATGAGCAGTTCTTC
CDR3 protein: CASIGGFYSYNEQFF

clone size: few
V gene: TRBV7-2
J gene: TRBJ2-2
D gene: .
CDR3 DNA: TGTGCCAGCAGCGGAGGCCCCGGGGGCAACACCGGGGAGCTGTTTTTT
CDR3 protein: CASSGGPGGNTGELFF

clone size: few
V gene: TRBV9
J gene: TRBJ1-2
D gene: TRBD1
CDR3 DNA: TGTGCCAGCAGCCCATGGACAGGGACGATGAACTATGGCTACACCTTC
CDR3 protein: CASSPWTGTMNYGYTF

clone size: .
V gene: TRBV4-3
J gene: TRBJ2-1
D gene: .
CDR3 DNA: TGCGCCAGCAGCCAAGGAAGGGGATTGAACGGTGAGCAGTTCTTC
CDR3 protein: CASSQGRGLNGEQFF

clone size: .
V gene: TRBV19
J gene: TRBJ1-1
D gene: .
CDR3 DNA: TGTGCCAGTAGTATAGTGACTCCGAGGACTGAAGCTTTCTTT
CDR3 protein: CASSIVTPRTEAFF

clone size: few
V gene: TRBV11-2
J gene: TRBJ2-3
D gene: .
CDR3 DNA: TGTGCCAGCAGCCGAGACCAACTAGCCGCCTACACAGATACGCAGTATTTT
CDR3 protein: CASSRDQLAAYTDTQYF

clone size: many
V gene: TRBV27
J gene: TRBJ2-7
D gene: .
CDR3 DNA: TGTGCCAGCAGTTATACGGATGGGAACGAGCAGTACTTC
CDR3 protein: CASSYTDGNEQYF

clone size: .
V gene: TRBV7-2
J gene: TRBJ2-1
D gene: TRBD1
CDR3 DNA: TGTGCCAGCAGCTCGGACTGGACAGGGAGTCACAATGAGCAGTTCTTC
CDR3 protein: CASSSDWTGSHNEQFF